This TCR beta chain was identified during a study of T cells in Graves' hyperthyroidism and ophthalmopathy. The V gene lost 7 bases and the J gene lost 4 bases, with 7 bases spanning the gap. The CDR3 has 11 amino acids. Germline CDR1 and CDR2: LNHDA and SQIVND (reference sequence). This clonotype was seen only a few times. Its target is unknown. TCR beta CDR3 sequences were amplified from RNA transcripts. Using the HTBI primer set, a first-round RT-PCR was run on the TCR CDR3. MiXCR was run by TCRdb on the multiplex PCR reads, yielding one entry per CDR3 protein. Of 800,000 or so distinct CDR3 sequences in the sample, 38% were seen once. Study-level points and caveats: Blood also held most thyroid clonotypes expanded beyond 0.001.

The receptor comes from a man between 18 and 35 years old with Graves' hyperthyroidism. The sequencing input was blood. The gene calls are TRBV19 and TRBJ1-1; D not resolved. This chain's CDR3 is CASMYGTEAFF. The CDR3, as DNA: TGTGCCAGTATGTACGGCACTGAAGCTTTCTTT.